Listed below are T cell receptor beta chains from one sample, sequenced in a study of T-cell memory formation after mild COVID-19. TCRdb itself ran the 5' RACE reads through MiXCR, one entry per CDR3 protein. The sample contains 470,000 or so distinct CDR3 sequences, around a quarter of which appear only once. Sequencing was done on a sample of PBMCs or a T cell subset sorted from them (not recorded which). These receptors all come from an adult woman who had mild COVID-19 (a few samples of this study predate the infection). Cell type and time point are not known. The CDR3 runs from the conserved cysteine through the conserved F or W. The D gene is left open where the match is weak. Size tells how often a clone was seen (once, few, many) or the class of an expanded clone, and some rows leave it out.

clone_size: few
v_call: TRBV7-2
j_call: TRBJ2-1
d_call: NA
cdr3_aa: CASSSGLPHGQFF
cdr3_nt: TGTGCCAGCAGCTCGGGACTGCCGCATGGGCAGTTCTTC

clone_size: NA
v_call: TRBV3-1
j_call: TRBJ2-1
d_call: NA
cdr3_aa: CASSQDPGGHNEQFF
cdr3_nt: TGTGCCAGCAGCCAAGATCCGGGGGGCCACAATGAGCAGTTCTTC

clone_size: few
v_call: TRBV5-1
j_call: TRBJ1-3
d_call: NA
cdr3_aa: CASSLVGGSSGNTIYF
cdr3_nt: TGCGCCAGCAGCTTGGTTGGGGGGTCTTCTGGAAACACCATATATTTT

clone_size: NA
v_call: TRBV5-1
j_call: TRBJ1-4
d_call: NA
cdr3_aa: CASSLAPGDGSFATNEKLFF
cdr3_nt: TGCGCCAGCAGCTTGGCGCCGGGGGACGGCTCCTTTGCAACTAATGAAAAACTGTTTTTT

clone_size: few
v_call: TRBV7-7
j_call: TRBJ2-7
d_call: TRBD2
cdr3_aa: CASSLADMGEQYF
cdr3_nt: TGTGCTAGCAGTCTAGCGGACATGGGGGAGCAGTACTTC

clone_size: few
v_call: TRBV7-2
j_call: TRBJ2-7
d_call: NA
cdr3_aa: CASSLTWGSSYEQYF
cdr3_nt: TGTGCCAGCAGCCTGACTTGGGGGAGCTCCTACGAGCAGTACTTC

clone_size: NA
v_call: TRBV4-2
j_call: TRBJ2-4
d_call: TRBD2
cdr3_aa: CASSPSGRAAKNIQYF
cdr3_nt: TGTGCCAGCAGCCCCAGCGGGAGGGCCGCCAAAAACATTCAGTACTTC

clone_size: many
v_call: TRBV12-3/TRBV12-4
j_call: TRBJ2-7
d_call: NA
cdr3_aa: CASSPGAGEQYF
cdr3_nt: TGTGCCAGCAGTCCAGGGGCAGGGGAGCAGTACTTC

clone_size: few
v_call: TRBV15
j_call: TRBJ2-3
d_call: NA
cdr3_aa: CATSRDSGTTDTQYF
cdr3_nt: TGTGCCACCAGCAGAGATAGCGGCACCACAGATACGCAGTATTTT

clone_size: NA
v_call: TRBV7-6
j_call: TRBJ1-1
d_call: NA
cdr3_aa: CASSLPGERTEAFF
cdr3_nt: TGTGCCAGCAGCTTACCAGGGGAGCGTACTGAAGCTTTCTTT

clone_size: few
v_call: TRBV14
j_call: TRBJ2-7
d_call: TRBD2
cdr3_aa: CASSQSRLAGAGEQYF
cdr3_nt: TGTGCCAGCAGCCAATCCCGACTAGCGGGGGCCGGGGAGCAGTACTTC

clone_size: NA
v_call: TRBV19
j_call: TRBJ2-4
d_call: NA
cdr3_aa: CASSRGLKNRDKDIQYF
cdr3_nt: TGTGCCAGTAGTCGCGGCCTGAAAAACCGGGACAAGGACATTCAGTACTTC

clone_size: NA
v_call: TRBV7-2
j_call: TRBJ2-5
d_call: NA
cdr3_aa: CASSFIPGEKTQYF
cdr3_nt: TGTGCCAGCAGCTTCATCCCCGGGGAGAAGACCCAGTACTTC

clone_size: few
v_call: TRBV29-1
j_call: TRBJ2-4
d_call: TRBD1
cdr3_aa: CSVLTGGTIQYF
cdr3_nt: TGCAGCGTCTTGACAGGGGGGACGATTCAGTACTTC

clone_size: NA
v_call: TRBV10-3
j_call: TRBJ2-3
d_call: TRBD2
cdr3_aa: CAISGGAGAFPDTQYF
cdr3_nt: TGTGCCATCAGTGGGGGTGCGGGAGCCTTTCCAGATACGCAGTATTTT

clone_size: NA
v_call: TRBV7-3
j_call: TRBJ2-7
d_call: NA
cdr3_aa: CASSLRQELDEQYF
cdr3_nt: TGTGCCAGTAGCTTAAGACAGGAGCTGGACGAGCAGTACTTC

clone_size: few
v_call: TRBV4-2
j_call: TRBJ2-4
d_call: TRBD2
cdr3_aa: CASSQDFRTSGRIAKNIQYF
cdr3_nt: TGTGCCAGCAGCCAAGATTTTCGGACTAGCGGTAGAATAGCCAAAAACATTCAGTACTTC

clone_size: few
v_call: TRBV9
j_call: TRBJ2-7
d_call: TRBD2
cdr3_aa: CASSFGLAGNEQYF
cdr3_nt: TGTGCCAGCAGCTTTGGACTAGCGGGAAACGAGCAGTACTTC

clone_size: NA
v_call: TRBV20-1
j_call: TRBJ2-7
d_call: NA
cdr3_aa: CSANPLGVVYEQYF
cdr3_nt: TGCAGTGCTAATCCTTTAGGGGTCGTCTACGAGCAGTACTTC

clone_size: NA
v_call: TRBV7-9
j_call: TRBJ1-1
d_call: TRBD1
cdr3_aa: CASLGGFPSEAFF
cdr3_nt: TGTGCCAGCCTAGGGGGCTTCCCCTCTGAAGCTTTCTTT

clone_size: NA
v_call: TRBV4-1
j_call: TRBJ1-1
d_call: NA
cdr3_aa: CASSQEGNPGNTEAFF
cdr3_nt: TGCGCCAGCAGCCAAGAGGGGAACCCGGGAAACACTGAAGCTTTCTTT

clone_size: few
v_call: TRBV7-2
j_call: TRBJ2-3
d_call: TRBD2
cdr3_aa: CASSLGLAGVSITDTQYF
cdr3_nt: TGTGCCAGCAGCTTAGGACTAGCGGGAGTCTCGATCACAGATACGCAGTATTTT

clone_size: NA
v_call: TRBV12-3/TRBV12-4
j_call: TRBJ2-2
d_call: TRBD1
cdr3_aa: CASSFAGTGTGELFF
cdr3_nt: TGTGCCAGCAGTTTCGCGGGGACAGGGACCGGGGAGCTGTTTTTT